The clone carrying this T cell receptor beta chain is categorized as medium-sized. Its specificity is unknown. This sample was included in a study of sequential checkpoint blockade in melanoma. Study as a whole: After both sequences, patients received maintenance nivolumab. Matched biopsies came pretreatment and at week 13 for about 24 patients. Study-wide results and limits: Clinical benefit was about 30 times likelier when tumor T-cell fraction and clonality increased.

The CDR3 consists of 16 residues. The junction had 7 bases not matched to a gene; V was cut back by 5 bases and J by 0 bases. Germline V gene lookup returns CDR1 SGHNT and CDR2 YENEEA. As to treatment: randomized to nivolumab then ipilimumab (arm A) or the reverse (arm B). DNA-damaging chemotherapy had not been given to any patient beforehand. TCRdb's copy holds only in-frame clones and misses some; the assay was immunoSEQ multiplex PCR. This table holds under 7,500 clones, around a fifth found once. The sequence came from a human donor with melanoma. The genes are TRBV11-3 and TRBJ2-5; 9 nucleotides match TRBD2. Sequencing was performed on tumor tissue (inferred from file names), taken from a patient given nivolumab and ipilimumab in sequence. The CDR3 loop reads CASSPRASGNQETQYF. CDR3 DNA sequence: TGTGCCAGCAGCCCCCGGGCTAGCGGGAACCAAGAGACCCAGTACTTC. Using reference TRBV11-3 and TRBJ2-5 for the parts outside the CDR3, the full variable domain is EAGVVQSPRYKIIEKKQPVAFWCNPISGHNTLYWYLQNLGQGPELLIRYENEEAVDDSQLPKDRFSAERLKGVDSTLKIQPAELGDSAVYLCASSPRASGNQETQYFGPGTRLLVL.